The 18 T cell receptor beta chains below all came from one sample that was sequenced in a study of blood T cells in healthy people across ages. A second PCR of roughly 6 to 12 cycles used a sample-barcoded 5' primer and a J-beta primer mix. MiXCR, applied by TCRdb to the 5' RACE reads, yields one record per CDR3 protein. The data hold roughly 1.5 million distinct CDR3 sequences, with 35% to 45% observed a single time. What was sequenced was blood. These receptors originate from a woman under 30 in good health.

At least ten counts were recorded for this clonotype. The chain uses TRBV7-2 and TRBJ2-7, with a weak D call TRBD1 (5 bases). The CDR3 is made up of 15 amino acids. Germline CDR1 and CDR2: SGHTA and FQGNSA. Trimming removed 1 base from V and 0 bases from J, with 10 bases in between. The CDR3 protein is CASSLGRQSSYEQYF. The CDR3 coding sequence is TGTGCCAGCAGCTTAGGACGACAGAGCTCCTACGAGCAGTACTTC.

This clonotype was picked up a small number of times. V usage is TRBV7-8 and J usage is TRBJ2-3, with 11 bases lining up with TRBD2. The junction had 9 bases not matched to a gene; V was cut back by 5 bases and J by 5 bases. Per the germline V gene, CDR1 is SGHVS and CDR2 is FQNEAQ. The CDR3 loop spans 16 amino acids. For the CDR3, the DNA is TGTGCCAGCAGCCCTAGCGGGGGGCTTTCTAGAGATACGCAGTATTTT. Its translation is CASSPSGGLSRDTQYF.

This chain connects TRBV28 to TRBJ2-1, with 8 nucleotides matching TRBD1. The V gene end was trimmed by 1 base and the J gene end by 4 bases; junction bases not matched to a gene: 9. This CDR3 comprises 17 residues. The V gene's germline CDR1 is MDHEN and CDR2 SYDVKM. CDR3 nucleotide sequence: TGTGCCAGCAGTTTATCATACCTACGGGACAGGTACAATGAGCAGTTCTTC. Protein product: CASSLSYLRDRYNEQFF.

In this sample, this clonotype turned up a few times. This sequence joins TRBV4-3 and TRBJ2-3, with D unresolved. Germline V gene lookup returns CDR1 LGHNA and CDR2 YSLEER. Trimming cost V 3 bases and J 3 bases, with 13 bases left between them. The CDR3 covers 15 residues. The CDR3, as DNA: TGCGCCAGCAGCCAGCGATGGACCCGGACAGATACGCAGTATTTT. Amino acids: CASSQRWTRTDTQYF.

This clonotype appeared a few times. V and J are TRBV20-1 and TRBJ1-1; maybe TRBD1 (5 bases). The CDR3 has 15 amino acids. The germline CDR1 and CDR2 sequences are DFQATT and SNEGSKA (reference sequence). The V and J ends lost 0 bases and 2 bases respectively, with 13 bases between them. CDR3 protein: CSARDLRGPNTEAFF. DNA of the CDR3: TGCAGTGCTAGAGATCTGAGGGGACCCAACACTGAAGCTTTCTTT.

V and J are TRBV29-1 and TRBJ2-5; 9 nucleotides align to TRBD1. This CDR3 is 11 amino acids long. V shed 7 bases and J 5 bases; nucleotides not matched to a gene: 2. Looked up from germline, CDR1 is SQVTM and CDR2 is ANQGSEA. The CDR3 region is CSADRGETQYF. CDR3 coding DNA: TGCAGCGCTGACAGGGGGGAGACCCAGTACTTC. Complete variable domain (other parts from reference TRBV29-1 and TRBJ2-5): SAVISQKPSRDICQRGTSLTIQCQVDSQVTMMFWYRQQPGQSLTLIATANQGSEATYESGFVIDKFPISRPNLTFSTLTVSNMSPEDSSIYLCSADRGETQYFGPGTRLLVL.

The rearrangement links TRBV15 to TRBJ1-1, with 7 bases identical to TRBD1. From germline, CDR1 is LNHNV and CDR2 YYDKDF (reference sequence). There are 12 residues in the CDR3. Trimming took 6 bases from V and 4 from J; bases not matched to a gene: 2. The CDR3 DNA sequence: TGTGCCACCAGACAGGGGTTCACTGAAGCTTTCTTT. Translated: CATRQGFTEAFF.

CDR3 bases: TGCGCCAGCAGTGAGGGCCTAGCGAACGCAGATACGCAGTATTTT. Its protein is CASSEGLANADTQYF. The chain carries TRBV10-1 and TRBJ2-3; D possibly corresponds to TRBD2 (6 bases). Looked up from germline, CDR1 is WNHNN and CDR2 is SYGVQD (reference sequence). The CDR3 extends over 15 amino acids. Trimming left V 2 bases short and J 4 bases short, with 13 bases between.

The chain recombines TRBV6-1 with TRBJ2-7; D unresolved. With 3 bases removed from V and 9 bases from J, the gap between germline ends came to 15 bases. This CDR3 contains 13 residues. The V gene's germline CDR1 is MNHNS and CDR2 SASEGT. The CDR3 is CASSDWQESVQYF. The CDR3 DNA sequence: TGTGCCAGCAGTGATTGGCAGGAATCGGTGCAGTACTTC.

The sample holds many counts of this clonotype. The genes are TRBV30 and TRBJ2-7; D is unresolved. The V end was cut by 2 bases, the J end by 2 bases, with 13 bases between. This CDR3 comprises 14 residues. Germline assignment: CDR1 GTSNPN and CDR2 SVGIG (reference sequence). Written as DNA, the CDR3 is TGTGCCTGGAGTAGGGTACCGGAGACCTACGAGCAGTACTTC. Its translation is CAWSRVPETYEQYF. Looking up the rest from reference TRBV30 and TRBJ2-7 gives the full variable domain: SQTIHQWPATLVQPVGSPLSLECTVEGTSNPNLYWYRQAAGRGLQLLFYSVGIGQISSEVPQNLSASRPQDRQFILSSKKLLLSDSGFYLCAWSRVPETYEQYFGPGTRLTVT.

This clonotype was picked up a small number of times. The genes are TRBV20-1 and TRBJ2-7, with D unclear. This CDR3 has 15 amino acids. V was trimmed by 0 bases and J by 0 bases, leaving 12 bases between them. The germline gives CDR1 DFQATT, CDR2 SNEGSKA (reference sequence). The CDR3 loop is CSARDHGRSSYEQYF. In nucleotides, the CDR3 is TGCAGTGCTAGAGATCATGGCAGAAGCTCCTACGAGCAGTACTTC.

J is TRBJ2-7 and V is TRBV20-1, with D unresolved. V was shortened by 3 bases and J by 9 bases, with 15 bases between the two germline ends. This CDR3 has 12 residues. Per the germline V gene, CDR1 is DFQATT and CDR2 is SNEGSKA (reference sequence). The CDR3 DNA reads TGCAGTGCTAGTGAGCCGGCAACCCGGCAGTACTTC. Protein: CSASEPATRQYF.

This clonotype came up a few times. The chain links TRBV4-3 to TRBJ1-4, with TRBD1 matching 10 bases. The junction had 2 bases not matched to a gene; V was cut back by 0 bases and J by 4 bases. This CDR3 region has 16 residues. CDR1 LGHNA and CDR2 YSLEER come from the germline V gene. CDR3 sequence reads: CASSQEGQGLNEKLFF. In DNA form, the CDR3 reads TGCGCCAGCAGCCAAGAGGGACAGGGGCTTAATGAAAAACTGTTTTTT.

This chain connects TRBV3-1 to TRBJ1-3; D remains ambiguous. Germline V gene lookup returns CDR1 LGHDT and CDR2 YNNKEL (reference sequence). With 5 bases removed from V and 2 bases from J, the gap between germline ends came to 13 bases. This CDR3 contains 15 residues. CDR3 DNA sequence: TGTGCCAGCAGCGTCGGACGGATTCCTGGAAACACCATATATTTT. This sequence encodes CASSVGRIPGNTIYF.

The chain has TRBV29-1 and TRBJ2-1, with 7 nucleotides matching TRBD1. The germline V gene has CDR1 SQVTM and CDR2 ANQGSEA. This CDR3 is 14 amino acids long. V shed 5 bases, J shed 5 bases, and the junction held 9 bases outside the gene matches. The CDR3 reads CSVSKGTAHNEQFF. CDR3 DNA: TGCAGCGTTTCGAAGGGGACAGCGCACAATGAGCAGTTCTTC.

This clonotype was picked up a small number of times. The genes are TRBV2 and TRBJ2-2; D is ambiguous. Germline CDR1 SNHLY, CDR2 FYNNEI. V was trimmed by 7 bases and J by 6 bases, leaving 6 bases between them. There are 11 residues in the CDR3. The CDR3 DNA follows: TGTGCCAGCACGTGGCCCGGGGAGCTGTTTTTT. The encoded protein is CASTWPGELFF.

This clonotype was picked up a small number of times. This sequence joins TRBV7-9 and TRBJ1-6, with D possibly matching TRBD1 (5 bases). The CDR3 is 14 amino acids. Germline CDR1 and CDR2: SEHNR and FQNEAQ (reference sequence). Trimming cost V 1 base and J 9 bases, with 10 bases left between them. The CDR3 region has the DNA TGTGCCAGCAGCTTAGTCCGGGGCGGTTCACCCCTCCACTTT. Its protein is CASSLVRGGSPLHF.

The genes are TRBV25-1 and TRBJ2-7, with D perhaps TRBD1 (6 bases). The CDR3 totals 14 residues. Germline V gene sequence: CDR1 MGHDK, CDR2 SYGVNS. The V gene lost 9 bases and the J gene lost 0 bases, with 15 bases spanning the gap. CDR3 sequence: CASPTGHPSYEQYF. The CDR3 coding sequence is TGTGCCAGTCCGACGGGACACCCCTCCTACGAGCAGTACTTC.